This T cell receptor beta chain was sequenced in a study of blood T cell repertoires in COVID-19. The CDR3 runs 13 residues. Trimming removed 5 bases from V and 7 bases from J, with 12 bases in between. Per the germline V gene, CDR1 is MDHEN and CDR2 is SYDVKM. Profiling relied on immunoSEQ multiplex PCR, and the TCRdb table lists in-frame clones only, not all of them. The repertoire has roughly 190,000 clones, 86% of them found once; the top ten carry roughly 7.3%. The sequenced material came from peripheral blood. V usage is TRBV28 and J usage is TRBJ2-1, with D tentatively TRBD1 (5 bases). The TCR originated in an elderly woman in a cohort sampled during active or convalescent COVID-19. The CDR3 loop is CASSGRVGNEQFF. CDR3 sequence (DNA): TGTGCCAGCAGTGGCAGGGTTGGGAATGAGCAGTTCTTC.